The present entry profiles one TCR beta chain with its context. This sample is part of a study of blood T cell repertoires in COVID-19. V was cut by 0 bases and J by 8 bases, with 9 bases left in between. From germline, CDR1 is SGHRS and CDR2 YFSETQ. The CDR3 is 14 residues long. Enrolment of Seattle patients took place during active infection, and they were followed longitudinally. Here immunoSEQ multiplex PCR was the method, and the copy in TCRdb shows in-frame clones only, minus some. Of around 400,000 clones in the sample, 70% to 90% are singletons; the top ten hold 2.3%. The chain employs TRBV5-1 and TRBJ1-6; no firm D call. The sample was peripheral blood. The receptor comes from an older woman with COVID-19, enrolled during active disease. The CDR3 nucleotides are TGCGCCAGCAGCTTGGTGATGGGAGATTCACCCCTCCACTTT. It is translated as CASSLVMGDSPLHF.